This T cell receptor beta chain was recorded in a study of blood T cell repertoires in COVID-19. From germline, CDR1 is SGHTA and CDR2 FQGNSA. V gave up 7 bases and J gave up 7 bases, with 26 bases separating them. The CDR3 sequence is 16 residues long. Authors' data handling: Quantification of nucleated cells was approximated via reference gene primer amplification. The table came from immunoSEQ multiplex PCR; TCRdb's copy has only in-frame clones and leaves some out. V and J calls and clone size are as listed in that table; D and trimming were resolved from the DNA. The table shows approximately 300,000 clones, with around 92% occurring only once.

The sample consisted of PBMCs or T cells enriched from blood (not recorded which). The chain has TRBV7-2 and TRBJ2-7; possibly TRBD2 for D (5 bases). The receptor's source is a woman aged 30 to 39 who had recovered from COVID-19. The CDR3 loop reads CASNFGGGPPWTEQYF. Here the CDR3 DNA reads TGTGCCAGCAACTTCGGAGGCGGGCCCCCCTGGACGGAGCAGTACTTC.